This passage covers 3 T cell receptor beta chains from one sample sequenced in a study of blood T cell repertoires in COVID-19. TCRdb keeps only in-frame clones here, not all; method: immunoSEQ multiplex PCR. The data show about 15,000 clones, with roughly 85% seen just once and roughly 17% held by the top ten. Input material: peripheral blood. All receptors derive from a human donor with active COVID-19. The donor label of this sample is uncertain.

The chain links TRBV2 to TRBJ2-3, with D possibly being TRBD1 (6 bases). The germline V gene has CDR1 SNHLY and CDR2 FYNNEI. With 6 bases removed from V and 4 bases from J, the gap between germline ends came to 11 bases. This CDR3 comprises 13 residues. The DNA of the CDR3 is TGTGCCAGCAGACAGGGTGTCCCAGATACGCAGTATTTT. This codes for CASRQGVPDTQYF.

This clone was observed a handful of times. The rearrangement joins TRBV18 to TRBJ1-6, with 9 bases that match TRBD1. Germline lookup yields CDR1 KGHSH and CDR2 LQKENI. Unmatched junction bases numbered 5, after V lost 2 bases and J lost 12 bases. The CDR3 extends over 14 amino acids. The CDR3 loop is CASSPEGQGVPLHF. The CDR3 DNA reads TGTGCCAGCTCACCAGAGGGACAGGGTGTACCCCTCCACTTT.

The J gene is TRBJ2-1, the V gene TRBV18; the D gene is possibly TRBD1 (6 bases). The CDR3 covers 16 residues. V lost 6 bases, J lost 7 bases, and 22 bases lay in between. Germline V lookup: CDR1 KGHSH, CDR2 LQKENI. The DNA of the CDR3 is TGTGCCAGCTCCCCTCTGGGGGCAGGGGCGTCAAATGAGCAGTTCTTC. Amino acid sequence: CASSPLGAGASNEQFF.